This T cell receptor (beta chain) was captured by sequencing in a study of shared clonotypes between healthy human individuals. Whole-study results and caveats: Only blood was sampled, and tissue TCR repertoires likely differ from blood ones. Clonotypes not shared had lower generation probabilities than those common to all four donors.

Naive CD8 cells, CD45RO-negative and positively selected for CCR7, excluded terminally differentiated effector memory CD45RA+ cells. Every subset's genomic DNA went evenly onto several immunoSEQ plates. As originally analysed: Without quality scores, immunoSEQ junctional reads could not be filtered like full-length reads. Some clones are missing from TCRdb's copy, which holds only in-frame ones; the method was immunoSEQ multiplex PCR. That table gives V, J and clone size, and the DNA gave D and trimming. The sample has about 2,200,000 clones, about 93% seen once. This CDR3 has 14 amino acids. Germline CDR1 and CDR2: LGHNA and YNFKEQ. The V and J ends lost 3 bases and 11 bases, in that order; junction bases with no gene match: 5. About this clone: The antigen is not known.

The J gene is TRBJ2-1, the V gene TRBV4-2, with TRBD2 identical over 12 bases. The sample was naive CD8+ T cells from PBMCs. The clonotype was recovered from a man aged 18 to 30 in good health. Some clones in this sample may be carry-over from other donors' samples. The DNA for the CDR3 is TGTGCCAGCAGCCAGGATCTAGCGGGAGGGAAGCAGTTCTTC. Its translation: CASSQDLAGGKQFF.